This T cell receptor beta chain emerged from a study of cytomegalovirus exposure and HLA in healthy donors. This CDR3 region has 19 residues. A single count supports this clone. Primers for the PCR totalled 60 Vbeta and 13 Jbeta. Measured with immunoSEQ multiplex PCR; TCRdb has only the in-frame clones, and not every one. The sample lists 110,000 or so clones, 76% seen once, with about 16% in the top ten. The TCR comes from a man aged 45 to 65 in good health and CMV-seropositive. Source material: PBMCs. The genes are TRBV21-1 and TRBJ1-2. TRBV21-1 is assigned pseudogene status. Here the CDR3 DNA reads TGTGCCAGCAGCAAAGGTCCTTACAGGACGTCGGGGGCTAACTATGGCTACACCTTC. It translates to CASSKGPYRTSGANYGYTF.